These 32 T cell receptor beta chains came from one sample sequenced in a study of cytomegalovirus exposure and HLA in healthy donors. Using immunoSEQ multiplex PCR, the repertoire was profiled, and TCRdb retains in-frame clones only, with some absent. The table lists about 240,000 clones, around 87% of them singletons. Sequencing input: PBMCs. The receptor set was obtained from a man younger than 35 in good health and CMV-seronegative.

This clone has only a few counts. The chain employs TRBV30 and TRBJ2-7; TRBD2 is a possible D gene (6 bases). The CDR3 runs to 11 residues. From germline, CDR1 is GTSNPN and CDR2 SVGIG (reference sequence). V dropped 0 bases and J dropped 7 bases, with 7 bases sitting between them. The CDR3 DNA is TGTGCCTGGAGTGTGGGAGGTGAGCAGTACTTC. It encodes CAWSVGGEQYF.

V and J are TRBV29-1 and TRBJ2-3; 8 bases agree with TRBD2. This CDR3 spans 13 amino acids. Germline V lookup: CDR1 SQVTM, CDR2 ANQGSEA. V lost 5 bases and J lost 12; bases outside the gene matches: 13. CDR3 in DNA: TGCAGCGTTTACAGTCCCGAGCGGGGGCATCAGTATTTT. Translation: CSVYSPERGHQYF.

This chain uses TRBV7-2 with TRBJ1-5; D is perhaps TRBD1 (5 bases). The ends were cut back, 8 bases at V and 2 bases at J, with 16 bases in the middle. Germline V gene sequence: CDR1 SGHTA, CDR2 FQGNSA. This CDR3 region has 15 residues. The CDR3 loop is CASSGGGFGNQPQHF. CDR3 sequence (DNA): TGTGCCAGCTCCGGGGGGGGTTTCGGCAATCAGCCCCAGCATTTT.

The V call is TRBV7-9, the J call TRBJ1-4, with D possibly TRBD1 on 5 matching bases. V gave up 4 bases and J gave up 7 bases, with 13 bases separating them. This CDR3 region has 14 residues. Germline CDR1 reads SEHNR; CDR2 reads FQNEAQ (reference sequence). The CDR3 bases are TGTGCCAGCAGCTCCCGGGGGGGTGCTGAAAAACTGTTTTTT. This translates into CASSSRGGAEKLFF.

This CDR3 is CASSDPGLNTEAFF. DNA for the CDR3: TGTGCCAGCAGCGACCCAGGGTTGAACACTGAAGCTTTCTTT. The rearrangement links TRBV7-9 to TRBJ1-1; D perhaps matches TRBD1 (5 bases). CDR1 is SEHNR and CDR2 is FQNEAQ in the germline V gene (reference sequence). This CDR3 region has 14 residues. V was trimmed by 5 bases and J by 0 bases, leaving 10 bases between them.

This clone occurred many times. This chain joins TRBV10-3 and TRBJ1-5; D not resolved. Looked up from germline, CDR1 is ENHRY and CDR2 is SYGVKD. Deletions cut 10 bases from V and 7 bases from J, with 17 bases between. CDR3 size: 13 residues. The CDR3 sequence is CATGGDWEQPQHF. DNA for the CDR3: TGTGCCACCGGCGGGGATTGGGAACAGCCCCAGCATTTT.

The rearrangement links TRBV10-2 to TRBJ2-7; a possible D gene is TRBD1 (6 bases). The CDR3 consists of 14 residues. Germline CDR1 and CDR2: WSHSY and SAAADI. The ends were cut back, 5 bases at V and 6 bases at J, with 17 bases in the middle. The CDR3 region is CASSLVGTWGEQYF. CDR3 in DNA: TGCGCCAGCAGTCTGGTAGGGACATGGGGCGAGCAGTACTTC.

This chain joins TRBV5-1 and TRBJ1-3; D is ambiguous. Deletions cut 0 bases from V and 0 bases from J, with 7 bases between. The CDR3 is 15 residues long. Germline loops: CDR1 SGHRS, CDR2 YFSETQ. CDR3 protein: CASSLDGISGNTIYF. The CDR3 DNA follows: TGCGCCAGCAGCTTGGACGGGATCTCTGGAAACACCATATATTTT.

The rearrangement joins TRBV6-1 to TRBJ1-6; tentative D call: TRBD1 (5 bases). The CDR3 spans 14 residues. Trimming removed 4 bases at V and 7 bases at J, with 11 bases between. Germline CDR1 is MNHNS and CDR2 is SASEGT. For the CDR3, the DNA is TGTGCCAGCAGTGCCCGGACACGGAATTCACCCCTCCACTTT. It yields the protein CASSARTRNSPLHF.

The chain combines TRBV28 with TRBJ1-1; D may be TRBD1 (5 bases). The V end lost 6 bases, the J end lost 10 bases, and 18 bases lay between the germline ends. The CDR3 totals 13 residues. Germline CDR1 and CDR2: MDHEN and SYDVKM. As DNA, the CDR3 is TGTGCCAGCAGCGTCGGCGGGGGTGGGGGAGCTTTCTTT. It translates to CASSVGGGGGAFF.

This clone was seen just once. The chain recombines TRBV5-6 with TRBJ2-2; D unresolved. This CDR3 has 12 amino acids. V lost 7 bases and J lost 6, with 10 bases in between. Germline V CDR1 and CDR2: SGHDT, YYEEEE. In nucleotides, the CDR3 is TGTGCCAGCGCCCTATCGGCCGGGGAGCTGTTTTTT. It yields the protein CASALSAGELFF.

The chain is built from TRBV2 and TRBJ2-3, with 7 bases that match TRBD2. The CDR3 consists of 15 residues. Germline loops: CDR1 SNHLY, CDR2 FYNNEI. V lost 10 bases to trimming and J lost 3 bases; unmatched junction nucleotides: 13. The CDR3: CATKPGLSFTDTQYF. The CDR3 DNA reads TGTGCCACAAAACCGGGACTAAGTTTTACAGATACGCAGTATTTT.

The V and J genes are TRBV4-3 and TRBJ1-2, with unresolved D. Germline V gives CDR1 LGHNA, CDR2 YSLEER. V shed 0 bases and J shed 7 bases, with 12 bases lying between them. The CDR3 length is 14 residues. In DNA form, the CDR3 reads TGCGCCAGCAGCCAAGACCGGGTCCCCCGTGGCTACACCTTC. It encodes CASSQDRVPRGYTF.

V is TRBV9 and J is TRBJ2-6, with a weak D call TRBD1 (6 bases). Trimming removed 9 bases from V and 3 bases from J, with 13 bases in between. This CDR3 is built from 14 residues. Germline CDR1 and CDR2: SGDLS and YYNGEE. CDR3 amino acids: CATSTGFGANVLTF. CDR3 bases: TGTGCCACTTCAACAGGGTTTGGGGCCAACGTCCTGACTTTC.

This chain connects TRBV5-4 to TRBJ2-3, with 10 bases that match TRBD2. Germline CDR1 is SGHNT and CDR2 is YYREEE (reference sequence). The CDR3 is 16 residues long. Trimming cost V 2 bases and J 6 bases; bases outside gene matches: 9. CDR3 bases: TGTGCCAGCAGCTTAGTAGCGGGGGGTACTGGGGATACGCAGTATTTT. This encodes CASSLVAGGTGDTQYF.

The genes are TRBV7-9 and TRBJ1-5; D is unclear. The V and J ends lost 2 bases and 1 base respectively, with 6 bases between them. Germline V gives CDR1 SEHNR, CDR2 FQNEAQ (reference sequence). The length of the CDR3 is 14 residues. The DNA of the CDR3 is TGTGCCAGCAGCTTATCCAGGAGCAATCAGCCCCAGCATTTT. Its protein is CASSLSRSNQPQHF. Full variable domain (missing parts from reference TRBV7-9 and TRBJ1-5): DTGVSQNPRHKITKRGQNVTFRCDPISEHNRLYWYRQTLGQGPEFLTYFQNEAQLEKSRLLSDRFSAERPKGSFSTLEIQRTEQGDSAMYLCASSLSRSNQPQHFGDGTRLSIL.

The chain couples TRBV7-2 to TRBJ2-3; 8 positions agree with TRBD2. The CDR3 extends over 15 amino acids. The junction had 6 bases not matched to a gene; V was cut back by 3 bases and J by 4 bases. Germline assignment: CDR1 SGHTA and CDR2 FQGNSA. CDR3 region: CASSFNSGIADTQYF. The CDR3 coding sequence is TGTGCCAGCAGCTTCAATAGCGGGATAGCAGATACGCAGTATTTT.

The V gene is TRBV9, the J gene TRBJ2-1; 8 bases are a match to TRBD2. The V gene end was trimmed by 0 bases and the J gene end by 7 bases; junction bases not matched to a gene: 6. From germline, CDR1 is SGDLS and CDR2 YYNGEE. The CDR3 has 15 amino acids. The CDR3 coding sequence is TGTGCCAGCAGCGTAGGCGGGACTAGAGGGAATGAGCAGTTCTTC. Its protein is CASSVGGTRGNEQFF.

CDR3 DNA: TGTGCCAGCAGCTTAAGGGACAGGGGGCGCCAACAGTACTTC. The encoded protein is CASSLRDRGRQQYF. The V call is TRBV7-2, the J call TRBJ2-7, with 12 bases aligning to TRBD1. With V trimmed by 2 bases and J by 10 bases, 6 bases remained unmatched. The length of the CDR3 is 14 residues. Germline assignment: CDR1 SGHTA and CDR2 FQGNSA.

The V call is TRBV4-1, the J call TRBJ2-3; D gene ambiguous. Trimming stripped 1 base from V and 6 bases from J, with 11 bases between. Germline loops: CDR1 MGHRA, CDR2 YSYEKL. CDR3 length equals 14 residues. In DNA, the CDR3 is TGCGCCAGCAGCCAAGGCATGATTCGGGATACGCAGTATTTT. Translating it yields CASSQGMIRDTQYF.

This clone was detected only a few times. J is TRBJ2-3 and V is TRBV4-2; D not certain. Germline lookup yields CDR1 LGHNA and CDR2 YNFKEQ. The CDR3 extends over 13 amino acids. V lost 0 bases and J lost 6, with 7 bases in between. CDR3 bases: TGTGCCAGCAGCCAAGAGCGAACGGATACGCAGTATTTT. Translated, it gives CASSQERTDTQYF.

The rearrangement uses TRBV5-1 and TRBJ1-1, with 8 positions matching TRBD1. CDR3 length: 15 residues. Germline V gene lookup returns CDR1 SGHRS and CDR2 YFSETQ. Losses at the gene ends were 2 bases for V and 4 bases for J; bases not matched to a gene: 7. The CDR3, as DNA: TGCGCCAGCAGCTTATCCCCGACAGGGGCCACTGAAGCTTTCTTT. It yields the protein CASSLSPTGATEAFF.

The chain employs TRBV12-5 and TRBJ2-4, with TRBD2 as a possible D gene (5 bases). Trimming left V 4 bases short and J 7 bases short, with 14 bases between. Germline CDR1 is LGHNT and CDR2 is FRNRAP. The CDR3 is made up of 14 amino acids. Written as DNA, the CDR3 is TGTGCTAGTGGTTCCGACGGGAAATCGAACATTCAGTACTTC. Residues: CASGSDGKSNIQYF.

The CDR3 sequence is CSVGQDRVSEQYF. The CDR3 nucleotides read TGCAGCGTTGGTCAGGACAGGGTTAGCGAGCAGTACTTC. V is TRBV29-1 and J is TRBJ2-7, with 8 bases lining up with TRBD1. This CDR3 is 13 amino acids long. The ends lost 4 bases at V and 6 bases at J; junction bases unmatched: 8. CDR1 and CDR2 (germline): SQVTM, ANQGSEA.

The V and J genes are TRBV7-9 and TRBJ1-1, with 8 bases identical to TRBD1. CDR1 and CDR2 (germline): SEHNR, FQNEAQ (reference sequence). The V and J ends lost 6 bases and 7 bases, in that order; junction bases with no gene match: 7. This CDR3 has 13 residues. CDR3 sequence reads: CASSFQGAGEAFF. The CDR3 DNA is TGTGCCAGCAGTTTTCAGGGGGCGGGTGAAGCTTTCTTT.

The chain uses TRBV30 and TRBJ2-3, with 10 nucleotides matching TRBD2. From germline, CDR1 is GTSNPN and CDR2 SVGIG (reference sequence). The V and J ends lost 3 bases and 2 bases, in that order; junction bases with no gene match: 11. The CDR3 totals 17 residues. CDR3 sequence: CAWSAKTSGLYTDTQYF. The CDR3 bases are TGTGCCTGGAGCGCCAAGACTAGCGGGTTATACACAGATACGCAGTATTTT.

The genes are TRBV27 and TRBJ1-1; 7 positions agree with TRBD1. Germline V gene sequence: CDR1 MNHEY, CDR2 SMNVEV (reference sequence). The CDR3 runs 13 residues. V was pared by 3 bases and J by 11 bases, with 9 bases of the junction left unmatched. CDR3 region: CASSLRTGAAAFF. Here the CDR3 DNA reads TGTGCCAGCAGTTTGCGAACAGGGGCGGCGGCTTTCTTT.

Of note for this clone: One end of the junction fails to match germline, which may point to a read error. This chain joins TRBV28 and TRBJ2-1, with D possibly being TRBD1 (5 bases). There are 15 residues in the CDR3. Germline V gene data show CDR1 as MDHEN and CDR2 as SYDVKM. This CDR3 reads CASSLLTQGGNEQFF. CDR3 nucleotides: TGTGCCAGCAGCTTATTAACTCAGGGTGGGAATGAGCAGTTCTTC.

Comment on this clone: The sample carries other DNA sequences with the same CDR3. V usage is TRBV19 and J usage is TRBJ1-6; 7 positions agree with TRBD1. The V gene end was trimmed by 3 bases and the J gene end by 7 bases; junction bases not matched to a gene: 3. CDR1 and CDR2 (germline): LNHDA, SQIVND (reference sequence). The CDR3 contains 14 residues. CDR3 residues: CASSIGTANSPLHF. Written as DNA, the CDR3 is TGTGCCAGTAGTATTGGGACAGCCAATTCACCCCTCCACTTT. Variable domain in full (rest from reference TRBV19 and TRBJ1-6): DGGITQSPKYLFRKEGQNVTLSCEQNLNHDAMYWYRQDPGQGLRLIYYSQIVNDFQKGDIAEGYSVSREKKESFPLTVTSAQKNPTAFYLCASSIGTANSPLHFGNGTRLTVT.

The chain employs TRBV5-6 and TRBJ1-2; TRBD1 is a possible D gene (5 bases). V was clipped by 4 bases and J by 3 bases, with 25 bases between them. The CDR3 spans 18 residues. Germline values: CDR1 SGHDT, CDR2 YYEEEE. Here the CDR3 reads CASSRNRGFGSSDYGYTF. The CDR3 coding sequence is TGTGCCAGCAGCAGGAACCGGGGCTTCGGGAGTTCTGACTATGGCTACACCTTC.

The rearrangement joins TRBV4-1 to TRBJ1-5; D is uncertain. With 1 base removed from V and 4 bases from J, the gap between germline ends came to 17 bases. CDR1 and CDR2 from the germline V gene are MGHRA and YSYEKL. The CDR3 runs 17 residues. The CDR3 spells CASSQVYFQAGNQPQHF. The CDR3 nucleotides are TGCGCCAGCAGCCAAGTTTACTTCCAGGCGGGAAATCAGCCCCAGCATTTT.

This clone was counted a few times. The rearrangement joins TRBV28 to TRBJ2-3; 9 nucleotides align to TRBD2. CDR1 is MDHEN, CDR2 SYDVKM, per germline. Losses at the gene ends were 3 bases for V and 1 base for J; bases not matched to a gene: 5. CDR3 length: 16 amino acids. DNA of the CDR3: TGTGCCAGCAGTTTCATTGCTAGCGGGGGCACAGATACGCAGTATTTT. Encoded protein: CASSFIASGGTDTQYF.